Given below is one T cell receptor beta chain in context. Time point reported: cycle 4 day 1 (C4D1), after 6 weeks of nivolumab. Each of the patients experienced relapse following autologous stem cell transplantation, and their brentuximab vedotin exposure differed. From thawed PBMCs, CD4+ T cells were purified using magnetic negative selection. The data derive from a study of PD-1 blockade in classical Hodgkin lymphoma. The protocol was immunoSEQ multiplex PCR, while the TCRdb copy is restricted to in-frame clones and leaves out a portion. The data contain 31,000 or so clones, around 84% of them singletons. The V gene lost 1 base and the J gene lost 1 base, with 9 bases spanning the gap. The CDR3 has 15 amino acids. The germline V gene has CDR1 SGHRS and CDR2 YFSETQ.

The specimen was CD4+ T cells from blood, collected before the fourth cycle of nivolumab. The sequence was collected from a human donor with classical Hodgkin lymphoma. This chain links TRBV5-1 with TRBJ1-5; D gene uncertain. CDR3 protein: CASSLLPESNQPQHF. CDR3 nucleotide sequence: TGCGCCAGCAGCTTGTTACCAGAAAGCAATCAGCCCCAGCATTTT.